These 28 T cell receptor beta chains originate from one sample sequenced in a study of T cells in Graves' hyperthyroidism and ophthalmopathy. The TCR beta CDR3 regions underwent amplification using RNA transcripts as the source. Primed by the HTBI set, a first-round RT-PCR was run on the TCR CDR3. TCRdb re-called the multiplex PCR reads through MiXCR, storing one row per CDR3 protein. Among hundreds of thousands of distinct CDR3 sequences, roughly 13% were seen once, and the ten largest hold roughly 33%. Sequenced input: blood. The receptors come from a middle-aged woman with Graves' ophthalmopathy.

At least ten counts were recorded for this clonotype. V usage is TRBV19 and J usage is TRBJ2-5; D is ambiguous. V was clipped by 5 bases and J by 3 bases, with 19 bases between them. CDR1 and CDR2 from the germline V gene are LNHDA and SQIVND (reference sequence). This CDR3 comprises 16 residues. The CDR3 DNA follows: TGTGCCAGTAGTCCATCCGGTGCCCCGTGGGAAGAGACCCAGTACTTC. It translates to CASSPSGAPWEETQYF.

This clonotype was recorded at least ten times. The gene calls are TRBV15 and TRBJ2-7, with D unclear. From germline, CDR1 is LNHNV and CDR2 YYDKDF (reference sequence). The CDR3 loop spans 15 amino acids. Trimming cost V 2 bases and J 2 bases, with 13 bases left between them. This chain's CDR3 is CATSRPSGSTYEQYF. CDR3 DNA sequence: TGTGCCACCAGCAGACCGAGTGGGTCGACCTACGAGCAGTACTTC.

Concerning this clonotype itself: A much larger clone lies a single base off, so this may be a read error. This chain joins TRBV12-3 or TRBV12-4 and TRBJ2-1; 12 positions agree with TRBD2. The end of the DNA fits TRBJ2-7 better, so the J call may be wrong. The CDR3 is 16 amino acids. This chain's CDR3 is CASNLLAGGMSNEQYF. CDR3 DNA: TGTGCCAGCAACCTTCTAGCGGGGGGGATGAGCAATGAGCAGTACTTC.

This clonotype was detected ten times or more. The chain combines TRBV7-2 with TRBJ1-5; D is perhaps TRBD1 (5 bases). The germline V gene encodes CDR1 SGHTA and CDR2 FQGNSA. The V gene lost 2 bases and the J gene lost 6 bases, with 11 bases spanning the gap. The CDR3 loop spans 14 amino acids. CDR3 protein: CASSLRGVSQPQHF. In nucleotides, the CDR3 is TGTGCCAGCAGCTTAAGAGGGGTATCTCAGCCCCAGCATTTT.

This clonotype was seen at least ten times. The chain couples TRBV2 to TRBJ2-4; no reliable D call. Looked up from germline, CDR1 is SNHLY and CDR2 is FYNNEI. V was clipped by 7 bases and J by 0 bases, with 13 bases between them. The CDR3 runs to 15 residues. In nucleotides, the CDR3 is TGTGCCAGCAAAGAAGGACCTCTAGCCAAAAACATTCAGTACTTC. Translation gives CASKEGPLAKNIQYF.

The chain uses TRBV19 and TRBJ1-3, with D hard to call. Trimming pared 6 bases from V and 4 bases from J, leaving 7 bases between. From germline, CDR1 is LNHDA and CDR2 SQIVND (reference sequence). The CDR3 has 12 residues. The CDR3 loop reads CASSEMGNTIYF. The CDR3 region has the DNA TGTGCCAGTAGCGAAATGGGAAACACCATATATTTT.

This clonotype occurred many times. The genes are TRBV6-5 and TRBJ1-1; D not certain. V dropped 0 bases and J dropped 4 bases, with 6 bases sitting between them. The germline V gene encodes CDR1 MNHEY and CDR2 SVGAGI. The CDR3 has 13 residues. CDR3 bases: TGTGCCAGCAGTTACTCAGCAGGCACTGAAGCTTTCTTT. Translating gives CASSYSAGTEAFF.

The rearrangement links TRBV2 to TRBJ2-3, with 9 bases matching TRBD2. The CDR3 sequence is 15 residues long. J was trimmed by 8 bases and V by 2 bases; bases with no gene match: 8. Germline CDR1 reads SNHLY; CDR2 reads FYNNEI. The CDR3 protein is CASSELGLARSTQYF. CDR3 coding DNA: TGTGCCAGCAGTGAATTGGGACTAGCAAGAAGTACGCAGTATTTT.

This clonotype was counted many times. The genes are TRBV3-1 and TRBJ2-3; 11 bases agree with TRBD2. Germline CDR1 reads LGHDT; CDR2 reads YNNKEL (reference sequence). J lost 3 bases, V lost 0 bases, and 8 bases had no gene match. This CDR3 has 18 amino acids. For the CDR3, the DNA is TGTGCCAGCAGCCAAGATCATGTAGCGGGAGGGGGAACAGATACGCAGTATTTT. This sequence encodes CASSQDHVAGGGTDTQYF.

The J gene is TRBJ2-1, the V gene TRBV30; 8 bases fit TRBD1. The trim removed 3 bases at V and 8 bases at J, leaving 15 bases unmatched. There are 16 residues in the CDR3. Germline lookup yields CDR1 GTSNPN and CDR2 SVGIG (reference sequence). The CDR3 nucleotides read TGTGCCTGGAGAAATGCGGGCAGGGGGCGAGGTGATGAGCAGTTCTTC. Encoded protein: CAWRNAGRGRGDEQFF.

Many counts were recorded for this clonotype. The chain links TRBV29-1 to TRBJ2-1; D is ambiguous. V was cut by 0 bases and J by 0 bases, with 15 bases left in between. The CDR3 extends over 17 amino acids. Germline V gene data show CDR1 as SQVTM and CDR2 as ANQGSEA. CDR3 sequence (DNA): TGCAGCGTTGAAGATATTGGGATGGAAAACTCCTACAATGAGCAGTTCTTC. It specifies CSVEDIGMENSYNEQFF.

This clonotype showed up many times. V usage is TRBV18 and J usage is TRBJ2-1, with 11 bases lining up with TRBD2. The CDR3 has 16 residues. The germline V gene has CDR1 KGHSH and CDR2 LQKENI. Germline trimming cut 2 bases from V and 4 bases from J; bases unmatched to any gene: 4. The CDR3 spells CASSPGLAGGYNEQFF. CDR3 in DNA: TGTGCCAGCTCACCAGGCCTAGCGGGGGGATACAATGAGCAGTTCTTC.

This clonotype was seen many times. The chain uses TRBV20-1 and TRBJ2-3; the match to TRBD2 covers 7 bases. V lost 7 bases to trimming and J lost 0 bases; unmatched junction nucleotides: 10. Per germline, CDR1 DFQATT and CDR2 SNEGSKA (reference sequence). The length of the CDR3 is 15 residues. The CDR3 here is CSVAGVAASTDTQYF. CDR3 DNA sequence: TGCAGTGTTGCGGGGGTAGCGGCTAGCACAGATACGCAGTATTTT.

This clonotype was counted many times. The rearrangement joins TRBV24-1 to TRBJ1-2; D is perhaps TRBD1 (6 bases). The germline gives CDR1 KGHDR, CDR2 SFDVKD. Trimming removed 4 bases at V and 4 bases at J, with 15 bases between. The CDR3 is made up of 15 amino acids. CDR3 DNA sequence: TGTGCCACCAGTGACCTCGCCAGGGGAAGCTATGGCTACACCTTC. It translates to CATSDLARGSYGYTF.

The V call is TRBV27, the J call TRBJ2-7; D may be TRBD1 or TRBD2 (5 bases each). CDR1 is MNHEY and CDR2 is SMNVEV in the germline V gene (reference sequence). This CDR3 comprises 15 residues. With 5 bases removed from V and 2 bases from J, the gap between germline ends came to 16 bases. The CDR3 coding sequence is TGTGCCAGCAGTGGAGGTGGGGGTATAACCTACGAGCAGTACTTC. It encodes CASSGGGGITYEQYF.

This clonotype was found many times. The chain is built from TRBV20-1 and TRBJ2-5; a weak D match, TRBD2 (6 bases). The germline V and J ends were trimmed by 0 bases and 6 bases, with 14 bases remaining between them. Germline V gives CDR1 DFQATT, CDR2 SNEGSKA (reference sequence). The CDR3 sequence is 14 residues long. The CDR3 DNA is TGCAGTGCTAGAGACGTAGCGGTTCCCAAGACCCAGTACTTC. Translating it yields CSARDVAVPKTQYF.

This clonotype has ten or more counts. The rearrangement joins TRBV29-1 to TRBJ2-1, with TRBD2 matching over 16 bases. Per the germline V gene, CDR1 is SQVTM and CDR2 is ANQGSEA. CDR3 length equals 16 residues. Unmatched junction bases numbered 5, after V lost 7 bases and J lost 2 bases. CDR3 coding DNA: TGCAGCGCCGGGACTAGCGGGAGGGTAACCTACAATGAGCAGTTCTTC. Translation: CSAGTSGRVTYNEQFF.

The chain recombines TRBV12-3 or TRBV12-4 with TRBJ1-2, with TRBD1 as a possible D gene (5 bases). V was shortened by 2 bases and J by 4 bases, with 20 bases between the two germline ends. The CDR3 extends over 17 amino acids. Here the CDR3 DNA reads TGTGCCAGCAGTTTAAGAGGGGAGGCAGGTCGGATCTATGGCTACACCTTC. This sequence encodes CASSLRGEAGRIYGYTF.

This clonotype has a count of ten or more. V is TRBV20-1 and J is TRBJ2-1, with D perhaps matching TRBD2 (5 bases). V was trimmed by 0 bases and J by 8 bases, leaving 17 bases between them. Germline lookup yields CDR1 DFQATT and CDR2 SNEGSKA (reference sequence). The CDR3 spans 15 residues. CDR3 amino acids: CSARDIERPDYEQFF. Written as DNA, the CDR3 is TGCAGTGCTAGAGATATTGAGCGTCCGGACTATGAGCAGTTCTTC.

In its sample, this clonotype was seen a few times. V gene TRBV5-1 combines with J gene TRBJ2-1, with 8 bases fitting TRBD1. Trimming cost V 4 bases and J 7 bases; bases outside gene matches: 10. The CDR3 is 15 residues long. Germline CDR1 and CDR2: SGHRS and YFSETQ. CDR3 bases: TGCGCCAGCAGCCTTTTCAGGGGGCGATTGAATGAGCAGTTCTTC. This sequence encodes CASSLFRGRLNEQFF.

This clonotype was seen many times. This rearrangement joins TRBV20-1 to TRBJ1-6; 7 nucleotides agree with TRBD1. CDR1 and CDR2 from the germline V gene are DFQATT and SNEGSKA (reference sequence). This CDR3 region has 13 residues. V shed 6 bases, J shed 5 bases, and the junction held 4 bases outside the gene matches. CDR3 DNA sequence: TGCAGTGCCATGGACAGGAATAATTCACCCCTCCACTTT. This translates into CSAMDRNNSPLHF.

Details on this clonotype: A much larger clone differs from this one at a single base, so this may be a read error. This chain uses TRBV3-1 with TRBJ2-7; TRBD2 aligns across 10 bases. There are 17 residues in the CDR3. CDR1 and CDR2 (germline): LGHDT, YNNKEL (reference sequence). J lost 6 bases, V lost 1 base, and 12 bases had no gene match. CDR3 DNA sequence: TGTGCCAGCAGCCAAGGTCCGGCGGCTCTAGCGGGGGTCGAGCAGTACTTC. This encodes CASSQGPAALAGVEQYF.

This clonotype was picked up many times. The V and J genes are TRBV28 and TRBJ1-5, with D perhaps matching TRBD1 (6 bases). The CDR3 extends over 16 amino acids. The germline V gene encodes CDR1 MDHEN and CDR2 SYDVKM. Trimming took off 4 bases at V and 0 bases at J, with 13 bases between the two ends. The chain's CDR3 is CASSSTGSYSNQPQHF. DNA of the CDR3: TGTGCCAGCAGTTCTACAGGGTCGTATAGCAATCAGCCCCAGCATTTT.

The table lists this clonotype with a few counts. The chain carries TRBV3-1 and TRBJ2-5; no definite D call. Germline V lookup: CDR1 LGHDT, CDR2 YNNKEL (reference sequence). The CDR3 is 14 residues long. Trimming removed 0 bases at V and 5 bases at J, with 10 bases between. In DNA form, the CDR3 reads TGTGCCAGCAGCCAAGAGGGCAGGTTGGAGACCCAGTACTTC. This sequence encodes CASSQEGRLETQYF.

Many counts were recorded for this clonotype. The chain is built from TRBV19 and TRBJ1-2, with a possible D match to TRBD1 (5 bases). V shed 3 bases and J shed 4 bases, with 9 bases lying between them. The CDR3 spans 13 residues. Germline loops: CDR1 LNHDA, CDR2 SQIVND (reference sequence). Here the CDR3 reads CASSIRAGYGYTF. For the CDR3, the DNA is TGTGCCAGTAGTATCAGGGCCGGCTATGGCTACACCTTC.

This clonotype came up many times. The rearrangement links TRBV27 to TRBJ1-6; D unresolved. The CDR3 runs to 13 residues. Germline CDR1 is MNHEY and CDR2 is SMNVEV (reference sequence). V lost 6 bases, J lost 4 bases, and 7 bases lay in between. CDR3 DNA: TGTGCCAGCAGCCCGGGGTATAATTCACCCCTCCACTTT. Its protein is CASSPGYNSPLHF.

The sample holds a few counts of this clonotype. This chain connects TRBV6-2 or TRBV6-3 to TRBJ2-1, with 7 nucleotides matching TRBD2. V was clipped by 2 bases and J by 6 bases; unmatched bases: 10. CDR1 MNHEY and CDR2 SVGEGT come from the germline V gene. The length of the CDR3 is 16 residues. The CDR3 sequence is CASSYPPELASNEQFF. The CDR3 DNA reads TGTGCCAGCAGTTACCCTCCGGAACTAGCGTCCAATGAGCAGTTCTTC.

In its sample, this clonotype was seen many times. One end of the junction does not line up with germline, which may come from a read error. V gene TRBV10-2 combines with J gene TRBJ1-2; D is uncertain. The CDR3 is made up of 11 amino acids. In germline, CDR1 is WSHSY, CDR2 SAAADI. CDR3 sequence reads: CASSSDYGYTF. CDR3 DNA sequence: TGTGCCAGCAGCTCGGACTATGGCTACACCTTC.